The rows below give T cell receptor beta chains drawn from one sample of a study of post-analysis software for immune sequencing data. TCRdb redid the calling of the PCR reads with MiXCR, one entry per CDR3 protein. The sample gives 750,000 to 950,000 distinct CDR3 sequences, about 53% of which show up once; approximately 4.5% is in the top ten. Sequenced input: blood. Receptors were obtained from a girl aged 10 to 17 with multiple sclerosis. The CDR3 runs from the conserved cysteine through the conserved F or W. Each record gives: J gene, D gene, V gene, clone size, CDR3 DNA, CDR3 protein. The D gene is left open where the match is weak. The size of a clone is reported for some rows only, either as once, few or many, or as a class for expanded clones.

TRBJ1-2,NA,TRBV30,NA,TGTGCCTGGAGTGGATCCTCCAGGCCGCTCTTCTATGGCTACACCTTC,CAWSGSSRPLFYGYTF
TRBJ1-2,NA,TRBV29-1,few,TGCAGCGTTGAGGGCAGAAACTATGGCTACACCTTC,CSVEGRNYGYTF
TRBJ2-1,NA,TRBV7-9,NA,TGTGCCAGCAGCTTCGCAAGGGGTGAGCAGTTCTTC,CASSFARGEQFF
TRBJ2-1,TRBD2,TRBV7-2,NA,TGTGCCAGCAGCTTAGGGGTAGCGGGAGGATACAATGAGCAGTTCTTC,CASSLGVAGGYNEQFF
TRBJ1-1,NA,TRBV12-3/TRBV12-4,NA,TGTGCCAGCTCGTTTCGGGGGTCCGAAGCTTTCTTT,CASSFRGSEAFF
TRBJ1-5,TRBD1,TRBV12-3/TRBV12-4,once,TGTGCCAGCAGCCGGACAGGGGCGGAGGATCAGCCCCAGCATTTT,CASSRTGAEDQPQHF
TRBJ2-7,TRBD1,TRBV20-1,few,TGCAGTGCTAGGGTGGGACAGGGCTCCTCCTACGAGCAGTACTTC,CSARVGQGSSYEQYF
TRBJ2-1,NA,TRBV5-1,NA,TGCGCCAGCAGCCGAAGGTCCAATGAGCAGTTCTTC,CASSRRSNEQFF
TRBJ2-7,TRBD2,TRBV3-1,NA,TGTGCCAGCAGCTCCGGGGGGATAAAAATTTACGAGCAGTACTTC,CASSSGGIKIYEQYF
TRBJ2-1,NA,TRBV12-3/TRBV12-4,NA,TGTGCCAGCAGTTTAATGGACCTCAACAATGAGCAGTTCTTC,CASSLMDLNNEQFF
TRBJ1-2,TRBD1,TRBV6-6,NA,TGTGCCAGCAGCGGGGGACAGGGGAGGTCCGGCTACACCTTC,CASSGGQGRSGYTF
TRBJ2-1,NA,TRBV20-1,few,TGCAGTGCTAGAGGGGGAACCTACAATGAGCAGTTCTTC,CSARGGTYNEQFF
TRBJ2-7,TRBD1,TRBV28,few,TGTGCCAGCAGCGCAGGGGGCCAGAACGAGCAGTACTTC,CASSAGGQNEQYF
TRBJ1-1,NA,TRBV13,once,TGTGCCAGCAGCACACAGGGAGGAGGGTTTGAAGCTTTCTTT,CASSTQGGGFEAFF
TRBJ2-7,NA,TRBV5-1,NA,TGCGCCAGCACCTCAACGATCGGGGGTAGCGAGCAGTACTTC,CASTSTIGGSEQYF
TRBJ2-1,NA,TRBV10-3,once,TGTGCCATCATGGCGGCTTCCTACAATGAGCAGTTCTTC,CAIMAASYNEQFF
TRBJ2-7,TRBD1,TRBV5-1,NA,TGTGCCAGCAGTGGGGGACAGGGCGCCTACGAGCAGTACTTC,CASSGGQGAYEQYF
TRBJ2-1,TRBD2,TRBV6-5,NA,TGTGCCAGCACCTCTTTCCGGGGGGGCTATGAGCAGTGCTTC,CASTSFRGGYEQCF
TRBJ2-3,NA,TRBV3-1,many,TGTGCCAGCAGCCAAGGGAGGGGTTGGACAGATACGCAGTATTTT,CASSQGRGWTDTQYF
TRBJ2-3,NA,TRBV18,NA,TGTGCCAGCTCACCACCCGGGGGAGGCGATACGCAGTATTTT,CASSPPGGGDTQYF
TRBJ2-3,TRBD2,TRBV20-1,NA,TGCAGTGCTAGAGAAGGAGCGGGAGGGCCCCCAGATACGCAGTATTTT,CSAREGAGGPPDTQYF
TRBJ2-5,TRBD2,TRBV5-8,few,TGTGCCAGCAGCCTCGGACTAGCGGGAGGGCAGAAAGAGACCCAGTACTTC,CASSLGLAGGQKETQYF
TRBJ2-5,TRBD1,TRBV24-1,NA,TGTGCCACCAGTGACCACAGGGGGCTAGGGCAGTACTTC,CATSDHRGLGQYF
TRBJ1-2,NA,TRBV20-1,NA,TGCAGTGCTAGAGACAGCTGGGCGTCGGGCTACACCTTC,CSARDSWASGYTF
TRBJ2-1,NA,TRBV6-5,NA,TGTGCCAGCAGTTACTCAGCCGGGAGCAAGGTCTATGAGCAGTTCTTC,CASSYSAGSKVYEQFF
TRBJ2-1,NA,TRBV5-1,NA,TGCGCCAGCAGCTTGGGCAGCGGGTATTCCTATGAGCAGTTCTTC,CASSLGSGYSYEQFF
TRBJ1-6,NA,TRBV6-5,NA,TGTGCCAGCAGTTACTTCAGGGTTTCACCCCTCCACTTT,CASSYFRVSPLHF
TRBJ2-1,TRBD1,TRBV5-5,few,TGTGCCAGCCTTGCGGGGACAGGGGGACTGCGGGAGCAGTTCTTC,CASLAGTGGLREQFF
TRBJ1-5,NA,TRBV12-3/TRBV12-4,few,TGTGCCAGCAGTTCTTACGGCAATCAGCCCCAGCATTTT,CASSSYGNQPQHF
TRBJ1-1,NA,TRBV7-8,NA,TGTGCCAGCAGCTTAGCGGTTAAGGAGTGGGTGAACACTGAAGCTTTCTTT,CASSLAVKEWVNTEAFF
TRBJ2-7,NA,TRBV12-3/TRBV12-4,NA,TGTGCCAGCGGTAACCAGGGCAGCCGCTACGAGCAGTACTTC,CASGNQGSRYEQYF
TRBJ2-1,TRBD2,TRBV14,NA,TGTGCCAGCAGCTTACTGACTAGCGGGGGAAACAATGAGCAGTTCTTC,CASSLLTSGGNNEQFF
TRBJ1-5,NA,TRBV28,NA,TGTGCCAGCAGTCAGGGCTTATATAGCAATCAGCCCCAGCATTTT,CASSQGLYSNQPQHF
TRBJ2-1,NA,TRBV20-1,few,TGCAGTGCAGTAGGTACGGGGGCCTACTACAATGAGCAGTTCTTC,CSAVGTGAYYNEQFF
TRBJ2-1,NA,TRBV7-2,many,TGTGCCAGCAGCTTAGCGGCGGCCTGGCGGTGGTACAATGAGCAGTTCTTC,CASSLAAAWRWYNEQFF
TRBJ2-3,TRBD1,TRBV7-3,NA,TGTGCCAGCAGCTCAAAGGGACAGGGGAGCACAGATACGCAGTATTTT,CASSSKGQGSTDTQYF
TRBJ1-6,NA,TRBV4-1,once,TGCGCCAGCAGCCAAGATTCCCCCTGGGGTAATTCACCCCTCCACTTT,CASSQDSPWGNSPLHF
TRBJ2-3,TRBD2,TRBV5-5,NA,TGTGCCAGCAACGCAGCGGGGGTTGTTAATACGCAGTATTTT,CASNAAGVVNTQYF
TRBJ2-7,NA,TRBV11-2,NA,TGTGCCAGCAGCCGACCCGGGGATTTCTCCTACGAGCAGTACTTC,CASSRPGDFSYEQYF
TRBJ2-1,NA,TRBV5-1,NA,TGCGCCAGCAGCTTGGAAGACAGGCCAGTTAGCAATGAGCAGTTCTTC,CASSLEDRPVSNEQFF
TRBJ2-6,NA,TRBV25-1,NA,TGTGCCAGCAGTGACCCCGGGACTCCTGGGGCCAACGTCCTGACTTTC,CASSDPGTPGANVLTF
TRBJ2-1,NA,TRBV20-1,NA,TGCAGTGCTAGAGGGCAACCCCCTCAGTTCTTC,CSARGQPPQFF
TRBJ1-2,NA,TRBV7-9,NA,TGTGCCAGCAGCTTATGGGGTCGAGGGAGGGACTATGGCTACACCTTC,CASSLWGRGRDYGYTF
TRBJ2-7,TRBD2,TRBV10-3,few,TGTGCCATCGGGACTAGCAGCTACGAGCAGTACTTC,CAIGTSSYEQYF
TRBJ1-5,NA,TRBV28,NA,TGTGCCAGCAGTTTCCAAGGTAGCAATCAGCCCCAGCATTTT,CASSFQGSNQPQHF
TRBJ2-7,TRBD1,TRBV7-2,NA,TGTGCCAGCAGCCCCCGGACAGGGGCGGCCTACGAGCAGTACTTC,CASSPRTGAAYEQYF
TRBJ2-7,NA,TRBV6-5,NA,TGTGCCAGCAACTATCAAAGATCGCCCTACGAGCAGTACTTC,CASNYQRSPYEQYF
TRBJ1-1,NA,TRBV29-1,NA,TGCAGCTCTTGGACAGTCCGGAACACTGAAGCTTTCTTT,CSSWTVRNTEAFF